This T cell receptor (beta chain) was observed in a study of T-cell memory formation after mild COVID-19 (dated by TCRdb to the early 2020s). Background on the whole study: TCR sequence clusters from the two donors were found to be largely donor specific. Longitudinal TCRalpha and TCRbeta repertoire sequencing tracked T-cell clones expanding and contracting after mild COVID-19 in two donors. Two young, previously healthy adult volunteers, one female and one male, were included in the cohort. Study-wide findings and limitations: Some responding clones were detected in pre-infection memory, suggesting pre-existing cross-reactive memory T cells joined the SARS-CoV-2 response. Clones contracting from day 15 to 85 had balanced CD4/CD8 phenotypes, while a second wave expanding from day 15 to 37 was biased towards CD4+. Contracting CD4+ clones were found mainly in CM and EM memory subsets, while CD8+ clones were enriched in EMRA. Only two mild cases were covered by the study, and larger cohorts that include severe cases with pre-infection samples were considered necessary. The second-wave clones that peaked on day 37 were not confirmed to be SARS-CoV-2 specific.

Ficoll-Paque density gradient centrifugation was the method used to isolate PBMCs. On this clonotype: What this receptor recognizes is not known. No base quality values were provided; no much bigger clone lies one nucleotide off.

The CDR3 contains 10 residues, cysteine and phenylalanine counted. This entry keeps only the CDR3 DNA: 30 bases, framed from base 1. Relative to germline, V is 4 bases shorter and J is 7 bases shorter, with 7 bases between their ends. Looking up the germline V gene (reference sequence) yields CDR1 DFQATT and CDR2 SNEGSKA. Sequencing took place on an Illumina NovaSeq 6000. Using 5'RACE with constant-segment primers, TCRalpha and TCRbeta cDNA libraries were constructed, with sample barcodes and unique molecular identifiers added in the process. Trizol reagent was used to extract RNA from every sample. Library amplification was performed in two PCR steps, and a second sample barcode and Illumina TruSeq adapters were introduced in the second step. The libraries were sequenced on an Illumina NovaSeq using 2 x 150 bp paired-end reads. The authors' pipeline ran thus. The reads were demultiplexed and collapsed into UMI-guided consensus sequences using migec v1.2.7. With mixcr v2.1.11, UMI consensuses were aligned to TRA and TRB V and J templates and assembled into clonotypes. Expanded or contracted clonotypes were those called significant by both edgeR and NoisET, with noise models trained on biological replicates. For edgeR calls, the thresholds were a false discovery rate-adjusted p below 0.01 and a log2 fold-change of 1. As an exploratory analysis of dynamics, max-normalized trajectories of the 1000 most abundant clonotypes were examined with PCA combined with hierarchical clustering. Separately sequenced CD4+ and CD8+ repertoires were used to assign the CD4 or CD8 phenotype of responding clones. The raw public reads went through TCRdb reprocessing: fastp at Q25, MiXCR clone calling, in-frame beta chains kept. Each entry is one CDR3 protein sequence, shown with its most common DNA and genes. The V and J calls and clone size come from TCRdb's table, not from the authors' own analysis. The sample table records about 210,000 distinct CDR3 sequences; more than 25% of these occur just once. The top ten hold around 10% of the sample.

The origin of this receptor is an adult woman who had mild COVID-19 (a few samples of this study predate the infection). The sample titles of this study are shuffled in the database, so cell type and time point are left out; the donor was told from shared clones. The rearranged chain carries TRBV20-1 and TRBJ1-2; TRBD1 could be the D gene, as 5 bases match. The sample consisted of PBMCs or a T cell subset sorted from them (not recorded which). The base sequence is TGCAGTGCTACAGGGAGTGGCTACACCTTC. Translated, it gives CSATGSGYTF.